The 17 T cell receptor beta chains below come from one sample, sequenced in a study of T cells in Graves' hyperthyroidism and ophthalmopathy. Using RNA transcripts as the source, TCR beta CDR3 regions were amplified. Carried out on the TCR CDR3, a first-round RT-PCR used the HTBI primer set. In TCRdb, the multiplex PCR reads were re-called with MiXCR into one record per CDR3 protein. This table has approximately 490,000 distinct CDR3 sequences, less than 25% appearing once. Specimen: blood. The source is a woman between 70 and 85 years old with Graves' ophthalmopathy.

There are a few counts of this clonotype. V is TRBV3-1 and J is TRBJ2-7; D perhaps matches TRBD1 (7 bases). Trimming stripped 4 bases from V and 2 bases from J, with 9 bases between. The V gene's germline CDR1 is LGHDT and CDR2 YNNKEL (reference sequence). This CDR3 has 13 residues. The CDR3 sequence is CASSRRGAYEQYF. CDR3 DNA: TGTGCCAGCAGCCGCAGGGGGGCCTACGAGCAGTACTTC.

This clonotype was detected a few times. The rearrangement links TRBV3-1 to TRBJ2-7; 9 nucleotides align to TRBD1. The ends lost 1 base at V and 2 bases at J; junction bases unmatched: 3. Germline CDR1 is LGHDT and CDR2 is YNNKEL (reference sequence). The CDR3 loop spans 15 amino acids. The CDR3 DNA is TGTGCCAGCAGCCAAGGCGGGACAGGGACCTACGAGCAGTACTTC. As protein: CASSQGGTGTYEQYF.

This clonotype appeared a few times. The chain is built from TRBV7-3 and TRBJ2-5, with D perhaps being TRBD1 or TRBD2 (5 bases each). The germline gives CDR1 SGHTA, CDR2 FQGTGA. Trimming pared 3 bases from V and 4 bases from J, leaving 12 bases between. The CDR3 has 14 residues. In DNA form, the CDR3 reads TGTGCCAGCAGCTTTAGGGGAGCCGGAGAGACCCAGTACTTC. Translated: CASSFRGAGETQYF.

The chain uses TRBV19 and TRBJ1-1, with no clear D. Germline CDR1 LNHDA, CDR2 SQIVND (reference sequence). This CDR3 has 13 amino acids. Deletions cut 10 bases from V and 1 base from J, with 13 bases between. The CDR3 DNA sequence: TGTGCCACCAGCCGCACAGAGAACACTGAAGCTTTCTTT. The encoded protein is CATSRTENTEAFF.

This clonotype was recorded at least ten times. The V call is TRBV11-2, the J call TRBJ1-1; no clear D gene. The CDR3 is made up of 12 amino acids. In germline, CDR1 is SGHAT, CDR2 FQNNGV. V lost 1 base, J lost 8 bases, and 8 bases lay in between. CDR3 nucleotide sequence: TGTGCCAGCAGCTTAGCTGTGACGGAAGCTTTCTTT. Translated: CASSLAVTEAFF.

The J gene is TRBJ2-3, the V gene TRBV7-6; 12 bases map to TRBD2. From germline, CDR1 is SGHVS and CDR2 FNYEAQ. Germline trimming cut 3 bases from V and 4 bases from J; bases unmatched to any gene: 5. The CDR3 extends over 16 amino acids. The CDR3 spells CASSFVGLAGPDTQYF. The DNA of the CDR3 is TGTGCCAGCAGCTTTGTAGGACTAGCGGGACCAGATACGCAGTATTTT. The full variable domain, completed using reference TRBV7-6 and TRBJ2-3, is GAGVSQSPRYKVTKRGQDVALRCDPISGHVSLYWYRQALGQGPEFLTYFNYEAQQDKSGLPNDRFSAERPEGSISTLTIQRTEQRDSAMYRCASSFVGLAGPDTQYFGPGTRLTVL.

The rearrangement links TRBV3-1 to TRBJ2-3; 9 nucleotides match TRBD2. CDR1 and CDR2 from the germline V gene are LGHDT and YNNKEL (reference sequence). The junction had 6 bases not matched to a gene; V was cut back by 0 bases and J by 2 bases. The CDR3 loop spans 17 amino acids. The CDR3 DNA is TGTGCCAGCAGCCAAGAAGTAGCGGGAGTTGACACAGATACGCAGTATTTT. It is translated as CASSQEVAGVDTDTQYF.

This clonotype was recorded many times. The genes are TRBV2 and TRBJ2-1, with D tentatively TRBD1 (5 bases). Trimming took off 7 bases at V and 10 bases at J, with 17 bases between the two ends. Germline lookup yields CDR1 SNHLY and CDR2 FYNNEI. The CDR3 covers 13 residues. CDR3 in amino acids: CASNLREVNEQFF. DNA for the CDR3: TGTGCCAGCAATCTCAGGGAAGTTAACGAGCAGTTCTTC.

This clonotype came up a few times. DNA of the CDR3: TGTGCCAGCAGCCCGAGAGGGTCCAGGGGCTTCGGCACAGATACGCAGTATTTT. Protein: CASSPRGSRGFGTDTQYF. V gene TRBV13 combines with J gene TRBJ2-3, with a weak D call TRBD1 (6 bases). The germline gives CDR1 PRHDT, CDR2 FYEKMQ (reference sequence). The CDR3 runs to 18 residues. V was cut by 5 bases and J by 1 base, with 22 bases left in between. The variable domain in full, completed from reference TRBV13 and TRBJ2-3, reads AAGVIQSPRHLIKEKRETATLKCYPIPRHDTVYWYQQGPGQDPQFLISFYEKMQSDKGSIPDRFSAQQFSDYHSELNMSSLELGDSALYFCASSPRGSRGFGTDTQYFGPGTRLTVL.

The chain uses TRBV30 and TRBJ2-7; 8 bases agree with TRBD2. The CDR3 totals 13 residues. Looked up from germline, CDR1 is GTSNPN and CDR2 is SVGIG (reference sequence). Trimming at V came to 2 bases and at J to 4 bases, leaving 4 bases not matched to a gene. CDR3 amino acids: CAWSISGSYEQYF. The CDR3 bases are TGTGCCTGGAGTATAAGCGGGAGTTACGAGCAGTACTTC.

In its sample, this clonotype was seen many times. V gene TRBV12-3 or TRBV12-4 combines with J gene TRBJ2-5; D is perhaps TRBD2 (7 bases). V dropped 6 bases and J dropped 2 bases, with 16 bases sitting between them. This CDR3 region has 15 residues. The CDR3 region is CASSLIGGEQETQYF. In nucleotides, the CDR3 is TGTGCCAGCAGCCTTATAGGGGGGGAACAAGAGACCCAGTACTTC.

This clonotype turned up a few times. The V call is TRBV24-1, the J call TRBJ2-1; 7 nucleotides align to TRBD1. The trim removed 9 bases at V and 6 bases at J, leaving 7 bases unmatched. CDR3 length equals 13 residues. Looked up from germline, CDR1 is KGHDR and CDR2 is SFDVKD. The CDR3 region is CATSGTVGNEQFF. CDR3 in DNA: TGTGCCACCTCCGGGACAGTCGGCAATGAGCAGTTCTTC.

In this sample, this clonotype turned up many times. V and J are TRBV11-2 and TRBJ2-1, with 12 bases matching TRBD2. The CDR3 totals 14 residues. The germline V gene encodes CDR1 SGHAT and CDR2 FQNNGV. V dropped 5 bases and J dropped 9; count of bases not matched to a gene: 5. The CDR3 nucleotides read TGTGCCAGCAGCACTAGCGGGAGGATGAGTGAGCAGTTCTTC. Amino acids: CASSTSGRMSEQFF.

This clonotype occurred a few times. A junction boundary mismatches the germline segment, possibly from a read error. The J gene is TRBJ1-1, the V gene TRBV28; D not certain. Germline lookup yields CDR1 MDHEN and CDR2 SYDVKM. The CDR3 has 12 residues. CDR3 DNA sequence: TGTGCCAGCAGTTTACAGAACTCTGAAGCTTTCTTT. Amino acid sequence: CASSLQNSEAFF.

This clonotype was recorded only once. CDR3 in amino acids: CASTGGAVNEQFF. CDR3 sequence (DNA): TGTGCCAGCACCGGTGGGGCGGTGAATGAGCAGTTCTTC. This chain connects TRBV27 to TRBJ2-1; D is perhaps TRBD1 (5 bases). CDR1 and CDR2 (germline): MNHEY, SMNVEV (reference sequence). V lost 7 bases and J 7 bases, leaving 14 bases between the germline ends. There are 13 residues in the CDR3.

There are many counts of this clonotype. CDR3 DNA sequence: TGTGCCAGCAGCTTAATTCCCTACGAGCAGTACTTC. Its protein product is CASSLIPYEQYF. The J gene is TRBJ2-7, the V gene TRBV7-9; the D is unclear. The CDR3 is 12 residues long. The V and J ends lost 2 bases and 2 bases respectively, with 4 bases between them. Germline CDR1 SEHNR, CDR2 FQNEAQ (reference sequence).

The chain joins TRBV18 to TRBJ2-1; tentatively, D is TRBD2 (6 bases). The CDR3 totals 16 residues. V lost 3 bases and J lost 7, with 19 bases in between. From germline, CDR1 is KGHSH and CDR2 LQKENI. The CDR3 DNA reads as TGTGCCAGCTCACCGACACTTCGGGAGATGGGGAATGAGCAGTTCTTC. Translating it yields CASSPTLREMGNEQFF.